This entry lists 24 T cell receptor beta chains sequenced from one sample in a study of OX40 agonist ivuxolimab in advanced cancers. Measured with immunoSEQ multiplex PCR; TCRdb has only the in-frame clones, and not every one. The table shows roughly 50,000 clones, with around nine tenths occurring only once. The input for sequencing was CD4+ or CD8+ T cells sorted from blood, taken in a trial of the OX40 agonist ivuxolimab. All receptors derive from an adult with an advanced solid tumor such as melanoma, head and neck, liver or kidney cancer.

This clone was counted once. This sequence joins TRBV5-1 and TRBJ1-4; D gene unclear. This CDR3 comprises 11 residues. Germline V lookup: CDR1 SGHRS, CDR2 YFSETQ. V was trimmed by 5 bases and J by 7 bases, leaving 6 bases between them. The CDR3 DNA sequence: TGCGCCAGCAGTTATGGTGAAAAACTGTTTTTT. Protein: CASSYGEKLFF.

This clone counts as large. The CDR3 is CASSYSDRGSTYEQYF. CDR3 DNA: TGTGCCAGCAGTTATTCAGACAGGGGTTCGACCTACGAGCAGTACTTC. V usage is TRBV6-5 and J usage is TRBJ2-7, with 8 nucleotides matching TRBD1. Per the germline V gene, CDR1 is MNHEY and CDR2 is SVGAGI. The CDR3 has 16 amino acids. V dropped 3 bases and J dropped 2; count of bases not matched to a gene: 9.

This clone was observed a few times. The rearrangement uses TRBV7-2 and TRBJ2-1; tentative D call: TRBD1 (5 bases). V lost 4 bases, J lost 4 bases, and 11 bases lay in between. The CDR3 covers 14 residues. Germline assignment: CDR1 SGHTA and CDR2 FQGNSA. CDR3 sequence: CASSSLDKYNEQFF. In nucleotides, the CDR3 is TGTGCCAGCAGCTCCTTGGACAAATACAATGAGCAGTTCTTC.

The rearrangement joins TRBV5-5 to TRBJ2-7; 7 bases align to TRBD1. This CDR3 contains 16 residues. Germline assignment: CDR1 SGHKS and CDR2 YYEKEE (reference sequence). The V and J ends lost 4 bases and 0 bases, in that order; junction bases with no gene match: 10. The CDR3 nucleotides are TGTGCCAGCAGCGCCGGGACAGTTCATTCCTCCTACGAGCAGTACTTC. Its protein is CASSAGTVHSSYEQYF.

The V and J genes are TRBV5-6 and TRBJ2-1; D might be TRBD1 or TRBD2, each matching 5 bases. The CDR3 totals 14 residues. CDR1 and CDR2 from the germline V gene are SGHDT and YYEEEE. V lost 5 bases and J lost 7, with 16 bases in between. The CDR3 nucleotides are TGTGCCAGCAGGGCCCAGGGAGAGCGGAATGAGCAGTTCTTC. Translated: CASRAQGERNEQFF.

The chain is built from TRBV11-2 and TRBJ2-5; 9 bases agree with TRBD1. Germline CDR1 SGHAT, CDR2 FQNNGV. Germline trimming cut 5 bases from V and 5 bases from J; bases unmatched to any gene: 12. The CDR3 is 16 amino acids. The CDR3 DNA sequence: TGTGCCAGCAGCCTGGTCCCTACAGGGGGCATGGAGACCCAGTACTTC. Amino acid sequence: CASSLVPTGGMETQYF.

This clone was seen only once. The gene calls are TRBV4-2 and TRBJ2-1; TRBD2 matches 8 bases. The ends lost 2 bases at V and 2 bases at J; junction bases unmatched: 2. The CDR3 is made up of 15 amino acids. Looked up from germline, CDR1 is LGHNA and CDR2 is YNFKEQ. The CDR3 sequence: CASSQQRETYNEQFF. CDR3 DNA: TGTGCCAGCAGCCAACAGCGGGAGACCTACAATGAGCAGTTCTTC.

This clone was counted a few times. The V gene is TRBV5-6, the J gene TRBJ1-2; D might be TRBD1 (5 bases). This CDR3 has 13 amino acids. V was shortened by 2 bases and J by 4 bases, with 9 bases between the two germline ends. Per the germline V gene, CDR1 is SGHDT and CDR2 is YYEEEE. CDR3 sequence reads: CASSFQGGYGYTF. The CDR3 bases are TGTGCCAGCAGCTTCCAGGGCGGCTATGGCTACACCTTC.

The genes are TRBV14 and TRBJ2-3; D is tentatively TRBD1 or TRBD2 (6 bases each). The germline CDR1 and CDR2 sequences are SGHDN and FVKESK. The CDR3 spans 15 residues. V lost 2 bases, J lost 3 bases, and 12 bases lay in between. CDR3 in DNA: TGTGCCAGCAGCCAAATAGGGGGGTCTACAGATACGCAGTATTTT. Residues: CASSQIGGSTDTQYF. The complete variable domain, with remaining parts taken from reference TRBV14 and TRBJ2-3, reads EAGVTQFPSHSVIEKGQTVTLRCDPISGHDNLYWYRRVMGKEIKFLLHFVKESKQDESGMPNNRFLAERTGGTYSTLKVQPAELEDSGVYFCASSQIGGSTDTQYFGPGTRLTVL.

The chain is built from TRBV10-2 and TRBJ2-2, with TRBD1 matching 7 bases. The CDR3 extends over 13 amino acids. Germline values: CDR1 WSHSY, CDR2 SAAADI. Trimming removed 6 bases from V and 6 bases from J; junction bases left unmatched: 4. CDR3 sequence: CASSNRGAGELFF. CDR3 bases: TGCGCCAGCAGCAACAGGGGCGCCGGGGAGCTGTTTTTT.

The chain recombines TRBV29-1 with TRBJ2-7; D ambiguous. Per germline, CDR1 SQVTM and CDR2 ANQGSEA. V was shortened by 7 bases and J by 3 bases, with 10 bases between the two germline ends. This CDR3 spans 11 amino acids. This chain's CDR3 is CSALDGYEQYF. Here the CDR3 DNA reads TGCAGCGCATTGGACGGCTACGAGCAGTACTTC.

The chain carries TRBV11-2 and TRBJ2-2; 7 bases fit TRBD1. V lost 3 bases and J lost 1; bases outside the gene matches: 5. CDR3 length equals 16 residues. The germline V gene encodes CDR1 SGHAT and CDR2 FQNNGV. The CDR3 region is CASSFLGGVNTGELFF. CDR3 in DNA: TGTGCCAGCAGCTTCTTAGGGGGCGTGAACACCGGGGAGCTGTTTTTT.

This chain connects TRBV28 to TRBJ2-1; 10 nucleotides match TRBD1. Unmatched junction bases numbered 5, after V lost 1 base and J lost 5 bases. The CDR3 is 16 amino acids. CDR1 and CDR2 from the germline V gene are MDHEN and SYDVKM. The CDR3 loop is CASSLSGTGDHNEQFF. CDR3 nucleotides: TGTGCCAGCAGTTTATCCGGGACAGGGGATCACAATGAGCAGTTCTTC.

V usage is TRBV11-2 and J usage is TRBJ2-1; 7 bases agree with TRBD1. V shed 6 bases, J shed 5 bases, and the junction held 4 bases outside the gene matches. CDR1 SGHAT and CDR2 FQNNGV come from the germline V gene. The CDR3 contains 13 residues. The CDR3 DNA is TGTGCCAGCAGTCTAGGGGGCCACAATGAGCAGTTCTTC. This translates into CASSLGGHNEQFF.

The genes are TRBV6-5 and TRBJ1-2, with D perhaps TRBD1 (6 bases). CDR3 length: 13 residues. V was clipped by 0 bases and J by 8 bases, with 10 bases between them. The germline gives CDR1 MNHEY, CDR2 SVGAGI. CDR3 coding DNA: TGTGCCAGCAGTTACTCGACCAGGGGCGGCTACACCTTC. This translates into CASSYSTRGGYTF.

This chain joins TRBV5-1 and TRBJ1-1, with a weak D call TRBD1 (6 bases). Germline CDR1 and CDR2: SGHRS and YFSETQ. V shed 4 bases and J shed 1 base, with 20 bases lying between them. The CDR3 is made up of 17 amino acids. CDR3 in DNA: TGCGCCAGCAGCCTACATATTAGACAGGAGACGAACACTGAAGCTTTCTTT. It translates to CASSLHIRQETNTEAFF.

This chain connects TRBV19 to TRBJ1-2, with TRBD1 matching 9 bases. This CDR3 contains 14 residues. The V segment lost 6 bases and the J segment 5 bases; nucleotides outside the gene matches: 7. Per the germline V gene, CDR1 is LNHDA and CDR2 is SQIVND (reference sequence). The chain's CDR3 is CASSPQGAAYGYTF. CDR3 nucleotide sequence: TGTGCCAGTAGCCCACAGGGGGCCGCTTATGGCTACACCTTC.

The chain carries TRBV4-1 and TRBJ1-2; maybe TRBD1 (6 bases). Trimming took off 0 bases at V and 4 bases at J, with 9 bases between the two ends. The CDR3 length is 14 residues. Germline CDR1 reads MGHRA; CDR2 reads YSYEKL. CDR3 region: CASSQEGRGYGYTF. CDR3 DNA sequence: TGCGCCAGCAGCCAAGAAGGCAGGGGCTATGGCTACACCTTC.

CDR3 nucleotides: TGTGCCAGCCGCCAGACTAGCGGGGGGGAGTACCAAGAGACCCAGTACTTC. Amino acids: CASRQTSGGEYQETQYF. The gene calls are TRBV27 and TRBJ2-5; 14 bases line up with TRBD2. The germline CDR1 and CDR2 sequences are MNHEY and SMNVEV (reference sequence). The CDR3 spans 17 residues. V lost 8 bases, J lost 0 bases, and 8 bases stayed unmatched.

On this clone itself: One end of the junction is discordant with germline, which a read error may explain. In the same sample, other DNA sequences code for this CDR3. The chain recombines TRBV27 with TRBJ2-1; D assignment may be TRBD1 or TRBD2 (5 bases each). Germline V CDR1 and CDR2: MNHEY, SMNVEV (reference sequence). The CDR3 loop spans 16 amino acids. CDR3 region: CASSFGTMSSYNEQFF. The CDR3 DNA reads as TGCGCCAGCAGTTTCGGGACGATGAGCTCCTACAATGAGCAGTTCTTC.

V is TRBV27 and J is TRBJ1-5; D possibly corresponds to TRBD1 (5 bases). Trimming pared 0 bases from V and 3 bases from J, leaving 9 bases between. The CDR3 totals 15 residues. Germline V gives CDR1 MNHEY, CDR2 SMNVEV (reference sequence). The CDR3 loop is CASSLSGASNQPQHF. CDR3 coding DNA: TGTGCCAGCAGTTTATCAGGGGCATCCAATCAGCCCCAGCATTTT.

The chain combines TRBV7-9 with TRBJ2-7, with a weak D call TRBD1 (6 bases). The germline CDR1 and CDR2 sequences are SEHNR and FQNEAQ (reference sequence). The V gene lost 5 bases and the J gene lost 2 bases, with 16 bases spanning the gap. The length of the CDR3 is 15 residues. The CDR3 region is CASSPREQGAYEQYF. The CDR3 DNA is TGTGCCAGCAGCCCGCGCGAACAGGGAGCCTACGAGCAGTACTTC. Variable domain in full (rest from reference TRBV7-9 and TRBJ2-7): DTGVSQNPRHKITKRGQNVTFRCDPISEHNRLYWYRQTLGQGPEFLTYFQNEAQLEKSRLLSDRFSAERPKGSFSTLEIQRTEQGDSAMYLCASSPREQGAYEQYFGPGTRLTVT.

The rearrangement uses TRBV11-2 and TRBJ2-1; 8 bases match TRBD1. V trimming: 5 bases; J trimming: 6 bases; junction bases outside the gene matches: 12. From germline, CDR1 is SGHAT and CDR2 FQNNGV. The CDR3 is 16 residues long. CDR3 loop: CASSVHRTGQGNEQFF. CDR3 nucleotide sequence: TGTGCCAGCAGCGTCCACCGGACTGGACAGGGCAATGAGCAGTTCTTC. Filled out from reference TRBV11-2 and TRBJ2-1, the complete variable domain reads EAGVAQSPRYKIIEKRQSVAFWCNPISGHATLYWYQQILGQGPKLLIQFQNNGVVDDSQLPKDRFSAERLKGVDSTLKIQPAKLEDSAVYLCASSVHRTGQGNEQFFGPGTRLTVL.

The chain combines TRBV4-1 with TRBJ2-3; 8 bases are a match to TRBD2. Trimming removed 0 bases from V and 0 bases from J; junction bases left unmatched: 5. This CDR3 is built from 17 residues. Germline V gene data show CDR1 as MGHRA and CDR2 as YSYEKL. CDR3 region: CASSQEGTSGSTDTQYF. CDR3 in DNA: TGCGCCAGCAGCCAAGAGGGAACTAGCGGTAGCACAGATACGCAGTATTTT.